The rows below give T cell receptor beta chains drawn from one sample of a study of CD8 T cells in Susac syndrome. TCRdb called the immunoSEQ multiplex PCR reads again in MiXCR, with one record for every CDR3 protein. Of about 190,000 distinct CDR3 sequences listed, roughly 92% were seen once; the top ten hold approximately 0.098%. The sequenced sample consisted of CD4+ T cells from PBMCs. Receptors originate from a human donor in good health. Both conserved end residues are part of each CDR3. The D gene is left open where the match is weak. A row's size may be missing; if present it is once, few, many or a size class.

d_gene: NA; j_gene: TRBJ1-1; abundance: NA; v_gene: TRBV6-5; CDR3aa: CASSYSGGFGSEAFF; CDR3nt: TGTGCCAGCAGTTACTCTGGGGGCTTTGGCTCTGAAGCTTTCTTT
d_gene: NA; j_gene: TRBJ2-2; abundance: NA; v_gene: TRBV18; CDR3aa: CASSPRRTNTGELFF; CDR3nt: TGTGCCAGCTCACCGAGAAGAACGAACACCGGGGAGCTGTTTTTT
d_gene: TRBD2; j_gene: TRBJ2-5; abundance: NA; v_gene: TRBV2; CDR3aa: CASSFGTSGRETQYF; CDR3nt: TGTGCCAGCAGTTTTGGGACTAGCGGTCGCGAGACCCAGTACTTC
d_gene: TRBD1; j_gene: TRBJ2-5; abundance: NA; v_gene: TRBV9; CDR3aa: CASSATPGQGAETQYF; CDR3nt: TGTGCCAGCAGCGCGACACCGGGACAGGGGGCAGAGACCCAGTACTTC
d_gene: NA; j_gene: TRBJ1-5; abundance: NA; v_gene: TRBV27; CDR3aa: CASSLSYNQPQHF; CDR3nt: TGTGCCAGCAGTTTATCTTACAATCAGCCCCAGCATTTT
d_gene: NA; j_gene: TRBJ2-4; abundance: NA; v_gene: TRBV6-1; CDR3aa: CASSERSDRSKNIQYF; CDR3nt: TGTGCCAGCAGCGAACGATCTGACAGATCCAAAAACATTCAGTACTTC
d_gene: TRBD1; j_gene: TRBJ2-7; abundance: NA; v_gene: TRBV27; CDR3aa: CASMGTGRLSLREQYF; CDR3nt: TGTGCCAGCATGGGGACAGGGAGACTGTCTTTGAGGGAGCAGTACTTC
d_gene: TRBD2; j_gene: TRBJ2-2; abundance: NA; v_gene: TRBV2; CDR3aa: CASRAQRGGPRELFF; CDR3nt: TGTGCCAGCAGGGCCCAGCGGGGGGGCCCCAGGGAGCTGTTTTTT
d_gene: NA; j_gene: TRBJ1-1; abundance: NA; v_gene: TRBV3-1; CDR3aa: CASSPPETGMLNTEAFF; CDR3nt: TGTGCCAGCAGCCCACCAGAGACAGGAATGTTAAACACTGAAGCTTTCTTT
d_gene: NA; j_gene: TRBJ1-2; abundance: few; v_gene: TRBV19; CDR3aa: CASRTDSYGYTF; CDR3nt: TGTGCCAGTAGGACGGACAGCTATGGCTACACCTTC
d_gene: NA; j_gene: TRBJ1-1; abundance: NA; v_gene: TRBV29-1; CDR3aa: CSVDRGRGTEAFF; CDR3nt: TGCAGCGTTGACCGGGGTCGGGGTACTGAAGCTTTCTTT
d_gene: TRBD1; j_gene: TRBJ1-1; abundance: NA; v_gene: TRBV5-1; CDR3aa: CASSWGTGEGEAFF; CDR3nt: TGCGCCAGCAGCTGGGGGACAGGCGAAGGGGAAGCTTTCTTT
d_gene: NA; j_gene: TRBJ1-2; abundance: NA; v_gene: TRBV5-1; CDR3aa: CASSLDNPRSYGYTF; CDR3nt: TGCGCCAGCAGCTTGGACAATCCCCGTAGCTATGGCTACACCTTC
d_gene: NA; j_gene: TRBJ2-3; abundance: once; v_gene: TRBV12-3/TRBV12-4; CDR3aa: CASSLRGGDTDTQYF; CDR3nt: TGTGCCAGCAGCCTTAGAGGGGGGGACACAGATACGCAGTATTTT
d_gene: NA; j_gene: TRBJ2-3; abundance: once; v_gene: TRBV3-1; CDR3aa: CASGGPADTQYF; CDR3nt: TGTGCCAGCGGGGGGCCAGCAGATACGCAGTATTTT
d_gene: NA; j_gene: TRBJ2-3; abundance: NA; v_gene: TRBV19; CDR3aa: CASSPGTQTDTQYF; CDR3nt: TGTGCGAGTAGCCCGGGGACACAAACAGATACGCAGTATTTT
d_gene: TRBD1; j_gene: TRBJ1-1; abundance: NA; v_gene: TRBV9; CDR3aa: CASSVRAGQGEAFF; CDR3nt: TGTGCCAGCAGCGTAAGAGCAGGACAGGGAGAAGCTTTCTTT
d_gene: NA; j_gene: TRBJ2-7; abundance: NA; v_gene: TRBV5-1; CDR3aa: CASSPNPSDFSGEQYF; CDR3nt: TGCGCCAGCAGCCCGAACCCTAGCGATTTTTCGGGCGAGCAGTACTTC
d_gene: NA; j_gene: TRBJ2-1; abundance: once; v_gene: TRBV19; CDR3aa: CASRARRQGRGHEQFF; CDR3nt: TGTGCCAGTAGGGCTCGACGACAGGGGAGGGGGCACGAGCAGTTCTTC
d_gene: NA; j_gene: TRBJ2-7; abundance: NA; v_gene: TRBV20-1; CDR3aa: CSARQYEQYF; CDR3nt: TGCAGTGCGAGACAGTACGAGCAGTACTTC
d_gene: NA; j_gene: TRBJ2-2; abundance: NA; v_gene: TRBV3-1; CDR3aa: CASRRQTTGELFF; CDR3nt: TGTGCCAGCCGACGCCAGACCACCGGGGAGCTGTTTTTT
d_gene: TRBD1; j_gene: TRBJ1-1; abundance: NA; v_gene: TRBV29-1; CDR3aa: CSADRELNTEAFF; CDR3nt: TGCAGCGCCGACAGGGAGCTGAACACTGAAGCTTTCTTT
d_gene: NA; j_gene: TRBJ1-2; abundance: NA; v_gene: TRBV14; CDR3aa: CASSQDRSYGYTF; CDR3nt: TGTGCCAGCAGCCAAGACAGAAGTTATGGCTACACCTTC
d_gene: NA; j_gene: TRBJ1-4; abundance: NA; v_gene: TRBV9; CDR3aa: CASSVTGLTNEKLFF; CDR3nt: TGTGCCAGCAGCGTCACAGGGCTAACTAATGAAAAACTGTTTTTT
d_gene: NA; j_gene: TRBJ1-1; abundance: NA; v_gene: TRBV28; CDR3aa: CASSVDKRRGTEAFF; CDR3nt: TGTGCCAGCAGTGTGGACAAAAGACGGGGCACTGAAGCTTTCTTT
d_gene: NA; j_gene: TRBJ2-1; abundance: NA; v_gene: TRBV2; CDR3aa: CASSAPRSEQFF; CDR3nt: TGTGCCAGCAGTGCCCCCCGGAGTGAGCAGTTCTTC
d_gene: NA; j_gene: TRBJ2-2; abundance: NA; v_gene: TRBV7-6; CDR3aa: CASSPQQQTGELFF; CDR3nt: TGTGCCAGCAGCCCTCAACAACAGACCGGGGAGCTGTTTTTT
d_gene: NA; j_gene: TRBJ2-5; abundance: NA; v_gene: TRBV5-1; CDR3aa: CASRVQGQETQYF; CDR3nt: TGCGCCAGCAGGGTCCAGGGCCAAGAGACCCAGTACTTC
d_gene: TRBD2; j_gene: TRBJ2-5; abundance: NA; v_gene: TRBV12-3/TRBV12-4; CDR3aa: CASSLPVGGGLGETQYF; CDR3nt: TGTGCCAGCAGTTTGCCGGTCGGGGGGGGTCTGGGGGAGACCCAGTACTTC
d_gene: NA; j_gene: TRBJ2-6; abundance: once; v_gene: TRBV6-2/TRBV6-3; CDR3aa: CASTSIEGLSGANVLTF; CDR3nt: TGTGCCAGCACTTCAATCGAGGGCCTCTCTGGGGCCAACGTCCTGACTTTC
d_gene: NA; j_gene: TRBJ1-5; abundance: NA; v_gene: TRBV28; CDR3aa: CASSLLRTGGNQPQHF; CDR3nt: TGTGCCAGCAGTTTATTAAGGACGGGGGGGAATCAGCCCCAGCATTTT
d_gene: NA; j_gene: TRBJ1-1; abundance: NA; v_gene: TRBV3-1; CDR3aa: CASSYPTTRGNTEAFF; CDR3nt: TGTGCCAGCAGCTACCCTACCACGCGGGGGAACACTGAAGCTTTCTTT
d_gene: NA; j_gene: TRBJ1-4; abundance: NA; v_gene: TRBV29-1; CDR3aa: CSVEANSEKLFF; CDR3nt: TGCAGCGTTGAGGCCAACAGTGAAAAACTGTTTTTT
d_gene: NA; j_gene: TRBJ2-1; abundance: NA; v_gene: TRBV6-5; CDR3aa: CASSQGDERNEQFF; CDR3nt: TGTGCCAGCAGCCAGGGTGACGAGCGCAATGAGCAGTTCTTC
d_gene: TRBD2; j_gene: TRBJ2-1; abundance: NA; v_gene: TRBV7-3; CDR3aa: CASSLTSSGGADEQFF; CDR3nt: TGTGCCAGCAGCTTAACGTCTAGCGGGGGGGCCGATGAGCAGTTCTTC
d_gene: NA; j_gene: TRBJ2-5; abundance: NA; v_gene: TRBV5-1; CDR3aa: CASTGEETQYF; CDR3nt: TGCGCCAGCACGGGGGAAGAGACCCAGTACTTC